This is a list of T cell receptor beta chains from one sample in a study of shared clonotypes between healthy human individuals. Clones were sequenced by immunoSEQ multiplex PCR, and TCRdb holds only the in-frame ones, with some missing. This repertoire shows hundreds of thousands of clones, around 72% found once; its top ten account for 1.5% to 2%. Sequencing was done on a sample of memory CD4+ T cells sorted from blood. The receptors were sampled from a woman aged 25 to 39 in good health. Each CDR3 is given with its conserved first and last residue. The D gene is left open where the match is weak. Expanded clones get a size class; other rows say once, few or many, or leave the size out.

TRBJ2-7 - TRBV11-2 - CASSLGRPFPYEQYF TGTGCCAGCAGCTTGGGGCGGCCGTTTCCCTACGAGCAGTACTTC
TRBJ2-7 many TRBV5-1 - CASSFPGAYEQYF TGCGCCAGCAGCTTCCCCGGGGCCTACGAGCAGTACTTC
TRBJ2-7 - TRBV2 - CASSGTIYEQYF TGTGCCAGCAGTGGGACTATCTACGAGCAGTACTTC
TRBJ2-7 - TRBV10-3 - CAISAFDEQYF TGTGCCATCAGTGCGTTTGACGAGCAGTACTTC
TRBJ2-7 once TRBV19 TRBD2 CASSPGGGGYEQYF TGTGCCAGCAGCCCCGGCGGGGGGGGGTACGAGCAGTACTTC
TRBJ2-2 - TRBV5-4 TRBD2 CASSLNWEGTGELFF TGTGCCAGCAGCTTGAATTGGGAGGGGACCGGGGAGCTGTTTTTT
TRBJ1-4 - TRBV7-9 - CASSLSTGRGEKLFF TGTGCCAGCAGCTTATCTACAGGACGGGGTGAAAAACTGTTTTTT
TRBJ2-3 - TRBV6-4 - CASASGGGGGDTQYF TGTGCCAGCGCTTCGGGCGGAGGGGGTGGAGATACGCAGTATTTT
TRBJ2-7 - TRBV28 TRBD2 CASRGRVGLKSYEQYF TGTGCCAGCAGGGGGAGGGTTGGGCTAAAATCCTACGAGCAGTACTTC
TRBJ2-7 few TRBV6-1 - CASSELRVDEQYF TGTGCCAGCAGTGAACTCCGGGTCGATGAGCAGTACTTC
TRBJ2-5 - TRBV5-6 TRBD2 CASSPPSGGETQYF TGTGCCAGCAGCCCCCCATCGGGAGGAGAGACCCAGTACTTC
TRBJ1-2 - TRBV10-3 - CAISEVKNYGYTF TGTGCCATCAGTGAAGTGAAGAACTATGGCTACACCTTC
TRBJ2-2 - TRBV19 - CASSIAGITGELFF TGTGCCAGTAGTATAGCCGGGATCACCGGGGAGCTGTTTTTT
TRBJ1-5 - TRBV6-1 - CASSEFGYSNQPQHF TGTGCCAGCAGTGAATTTGGATATAGCAATCAGCCCCAGCATTTT
TRBJ2-2 - TRBV5-4 TRBD2 CASSLAGTRSLGELFF TGTGCCAGCAGCTTGGCCGGGACTAGATCTCTCGGGGAGCTGTTTTTT
TRBJ2-1 - TRBV10-3 TRBD2 CAISESAAGGNNEQFF TGTGCCATCAGTGAGTCTGCGGCGGGAGGAAACAATGAGCAGTTCTTC
TRBJ2-1 - TRBV25-1 TRBD1 CASSARDRGSYNEQFF TGTGCCAGCAGTGCCCGGGACAGGGGATCCTACAATGAGCAGTTCTTC
TRBJ1-1 few TRBV2 - CASGRDWDRTEAFF TGTGCCAGTGGCAGGGATTGGGACCGCACTGAAGCTTTCTTT
TRBJ1-3 - TRBV25-1 - CASSSGPTDPGNTIYF TGTGCCAGCAGTTCGGGACCGACGGATCCCGGAAACACCATATATTTT
TRBJ2-7 - TRBV2 TRBD2 CASSETSGSHEQYF TGTGCCAGCAGTGAGACTAGCGGGTCCCACGAGCAGTACTTC
TRBJ1-1 - TRBV6-4 - CASSDRPVSLLTEAFF TGTGCCAGCAGTGACCGTCCAGTATCCCTTCTGACTGAAGCTTTCTTT
TRBJ2-7 - TRBV30 TRBD1 CAWSVQGATYEQYF TGTGCCTGGAGTGTACAGGGGGCAACCTACGAGCAGTACTTC
TRBJ1-1 - TRBV4-1 - CASRPITPLNTEAFF TGCGCCAGCAGACCTATCACACCTTTGAACACTGAAGCTTTCTTT
TRBJ2-7 - TRBV9 - CASSVDGRDFSYEQYF TGTGCCAGCAGCGTAGATGGTAGGGACTTCTCCTACGAGCAGTACTTC
TRBJ2-2 - TRBV4-1 - CASSQVSLAVNTGELFF TGCGCCAGCAGCCAAGTCTCATTAGCGGTGAACACCGGGGAGCTGTTTTTT
TRBJ1-2 few TRBV20-1 - CSARFRDGYTF TGCAGTGCTAGGTTCAGGGATGGCTACACCTTC
TRBJ1-3 few TRBV2 TRBD1 CASSGTGDPGNTIYF TGTGCCAGCAGTGGGACAGGAGATCCTGGAAACACCATATATTTT
TRBJ2-1 - TRBV5-5 - CASTTWASNEQFF TGTGCCAGCACCACTTGGGCGAGTAATGAGCAGTTCTTC
TRBJ2-7 - TRBV9 - CASTPGHSSYEQYF TGTGCCAGCACGCCGGGACATAGCTCCTACGAGCAGTACTTC
TRBJ2-2 - TRBV7-9 - CASTVGSNTGELFF TGTGCCAGCACCGTGGGGTCGAACACCGGGGAGCTGTTTTTT
TRBJ2-7 few TRBV28 - CASSLVGGSYEQYF TGTGCCAGCAGTTTAGTGGGAGGCTCCTACGAGCAGTACTTC
TRBJ2-1 - TRBV5-1 - CASYLDTTYNEQFF TGCGCCAGCTACCTCGACACTACCTACAATGAGCAGTTCTTC
TRBJ2-2 - TRBV7-2 - CASSLSGPVTGELFF TGTGCCAGCAGCTTGTCAGGCCCGGTCACCGGGGAGCTGTTTTTT
TRBJ2-7 - TRBV25-1 - CASRGGHEQYF TGTGCCAGCAGAGGGGGGCACGAGCAGTACTTC
TRBJ2-6 - TRBV28 - CASGRGSRSGANVLTF TGTGCCAGCGGCAGGGGAAGTCGCTCTGGGGCCAACGTCCTGACTTTC
TRBJ2-7 - TRBV7-2 - CASSLNRDYEQYF TGTGCCAGCAGCTTAAACCGAGACTACGAGCAGTACTTC
TRBJ1-1 few TRBV28 - CASSLGGQGSTEAFF TGTGCCAGCAGTTTGGGTGGGCAGGGAAGCACTGAAGCTTTCTTT
TRBJ2-5 many TRBV2 - CASSEMSAVVVTQYF TGTGCCAGCAGTGAAATGTCTGCCGTCGTAGTAACCCAGTACTTC
TRBJ1-1 once TRBV6-1 TRBD1 CASSNRGGNTEAFF TGTGCCAGCAGCAACAGGGGGGGGAATACTGAAGCTTTCTTT
TRBJ2-3 - TRBV6-5 - CASSLAITDTQYF TGTGCCAGCAGCTTAGCGATAACAGATACGCAGTATTTT
TRBJ2-2 - TRBV19 TRBD2 CASSTGPGGTGELFF TGTGCCAGTAGTACGGGCCCGGGAGGCACCGGGGAGCTGTTTTTT
TRBJ2-1 few TRBV29-1 - CSVEVSGNEQFF TGCAGCGTTGAGGTTAGCGGCAATGAGCAGTTCTTC
TRBJ2-1 - TRBV11-3 - CASSPGRMQYNEQFF TGTGCCAGCAGTCCTGGACGGATGCAATACAATGAGCAGTTCTTC